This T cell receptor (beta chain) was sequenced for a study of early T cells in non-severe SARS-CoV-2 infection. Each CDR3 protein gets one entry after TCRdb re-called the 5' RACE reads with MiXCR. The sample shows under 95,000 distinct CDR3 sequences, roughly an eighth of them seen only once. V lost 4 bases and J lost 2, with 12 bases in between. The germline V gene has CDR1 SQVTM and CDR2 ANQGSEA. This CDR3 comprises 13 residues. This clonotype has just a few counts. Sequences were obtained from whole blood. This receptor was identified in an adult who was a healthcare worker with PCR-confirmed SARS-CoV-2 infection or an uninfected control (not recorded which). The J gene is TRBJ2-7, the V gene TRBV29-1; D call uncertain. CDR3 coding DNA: TGCAGCGTTGGAGCAGGCCTAGCCTACGAGCAGTACTTC. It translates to CSVGAGLAYEQYF.